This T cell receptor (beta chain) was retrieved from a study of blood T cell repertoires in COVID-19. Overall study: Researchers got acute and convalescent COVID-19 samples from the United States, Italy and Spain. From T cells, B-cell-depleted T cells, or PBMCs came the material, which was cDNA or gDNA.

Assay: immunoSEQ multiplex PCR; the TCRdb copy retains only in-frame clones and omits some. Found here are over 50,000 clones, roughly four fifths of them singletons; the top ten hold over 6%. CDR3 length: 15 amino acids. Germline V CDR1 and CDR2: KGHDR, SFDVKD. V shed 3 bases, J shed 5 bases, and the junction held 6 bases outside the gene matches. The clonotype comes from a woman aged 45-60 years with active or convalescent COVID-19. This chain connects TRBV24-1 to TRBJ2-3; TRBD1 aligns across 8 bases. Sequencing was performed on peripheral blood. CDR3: CATSDPSGGKDTQYF. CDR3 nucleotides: TGTGCCACCAGTGATCCCTCAGGGGGCAAAGATACGCAGTATTTT.